One and the same sample provided the 25 T cell receptor beta chains below, sequenced in a study of graft-versus-host responses after intestinal transplantation. Only in-frame clones appear in the TCRdb table, and some are missing; sequencing was by immunoSEQ multiplex PCR. The sample holds about 98,000 clones, roughly 86% seen once. The starting material was PBMCs, obtained 255 days after intestinal transplant. The receptors shown here come from a human patient who received an intestinal transplant, so some T cells may come from the graft donor.

This clone was seen just once. The rearrangement joins TRBV11-2 to TRBJ2-7; D ambiguous. This CDR3 is 14 amino acids long. V lost 3 bases and J lost 0, with 9 bases in between. CDR1 is SGHAT, CDR2 FQNNGV, per germline. The CDR3 reads CASSLLTVSYEQYF. Here the CDR3 DNA reads TGTGCCAGCAGCTTGCTAACTGTCTCCTACGAGCAGTACTTC.

The sample holds one count of this clone. The V call is TRBV27, the J call TRBJ2-5, with D perhaps matching TRBD2 (5 bases). Trimming took 0 bases from V and 5 from J, leaving 16 bases between them. The germline gives CDR1 MNHEY, CDR2 SMNVEV (reference sequence). The CDR3 has 16 amino acids. The CDR3 loop is CASSLSEIASRETQYF. The CDR3 DNA reads TGTGCCAGCAGTTTATCGGAAATAGCGAGTAGGGAGACCCAGTACTTC.

V usage is TRBV27 and J usage is TRBJ1-2; D perhaps matches TRBD1 (5 bases). The CDR3 extends over 15 amino acids. Trimming removed 2 bases at V and 5 bases at J, with 15 bases between. The V gene's germline CDR1 is MNHEY and CDR2 SMNVEV (reference sequence). The CDR3 sequence: CASSLTPRDRYGYTF. CDR3 bases: TGTGCCAGCAGTTTAACGCCTAGGGACCGGTATGGCTACACCTTC.

The gene calls are TRBV25-1 and TRBJ2-3; 9 positions match TRBD2. The germline V gene encodes CDR1 MGHDK and CDR2 SYGVNS. With V trimmed by 3 bases and J by 2 bases, 9 bases remained unmatched. The CDR3 totals 17 residues. The CDR3 sequence: CASSESRLAGHTDTQYF. For the CDR3, the DNA is TGTGCCAGCAGTGAGTCAAGGCTAGCGGGGCACACAGATACGCAGTATTTT.

V and J are TRBV6-1 and TRBJ1-5; TRBD1 matches 8 bases. There are 15 residues in the CDR3. The germline V gene has CDR1 MNHNS and CDR2 SASEGT. J was trimmed by 2 bases and V by 5 bases; bases with no gene match: 5. In DNA form, the CDR3 reads TGTGCCAGCAGTCTGGGACAGGCCGGCAATCAGCCCCAGCATTTT. Its protein product is CASSLGQAGNQPQHF.

The chain couples TRBV10-3 to TRBJ2-7; 7 bases are shared with TRBD1. The CDR3 is 14 residues long. CDR1 is ENHRY and CDR2 is SYGVKD in the germline V gene. The trim removed 3 bases at V and 2 bases at J, leaving 4 bases unmatched. For the CDR3, the DNA is TGTGCCATCAGTGAAGGGACAGTTACCTACGAGCAGTACTTC. This codes for CAISEGTVTYEQYF.

V gene TRBV11-2 combines with J gene TRBJ2-2; D is uncertain. Germline CDR1 SGHAT, CDR2 FQNNGV. V lost 0 bases and J 7 bases, leaving 3 bases between the germline ends. The CDR3 totals 12 residues. The CDR3 region is CASSLEGGELFF. DNA for the CDR3: TGTGCCAGCAGCTTAGAGGGCGGGGAGCTGTTTTTT.

This chain links TRBV4-3 with TRBJ2-2; D gene unclear. CDR3 length: 15 residues. The germline V gene has CDR1 LGHNA and CDR2 YSLEER. V was clipped by 0 bases and J by 3 bases, with 8 bases between them. The CDR3 is CASSQDGDYTGELFF. CDR3 in DNA: TGCGCCAGCAGCCAAGATGGAGATTACACCGGGGAGCTGTTTTTT.

The V call is TRBV4-1, the J call TRBJ2-2; 7 bases agree with TRBD1. This CDR3 comprises 13 residues. J was trimmed by 7 bases and V by 3 bases; bases with no gene match: 2. Germline V gene lookup returns CDR1 MGHRA and CDR2 YSYEKL. The DNA for the CDR3 is TGCGCCAGCAGCCAGGGGACAGACGGGGAGCTGTTTTTT. Amino acid sequence: CASSQGTDGELFF.

V gene TRBV6-4 combines with J gene TRBJ2-1, with TRBD2 identical over 9 bases. This CDR3 contains 15 residues. Germline V gene sequence: CDR1 MRHNA, CDR2 SNTAGT. V gave up 0 bases and J gave up 4 bases; unmatched junction bases: 1. The CDR3 bases are TGTGCCAGCAGTGACTCGCTAGCGGGGTACAATGAGCAGTTCTTC. Its protein is CASSDSLAGYNEQFF.

In its sample, this clone was seen once. V usage is TRBV9 and J usage is TRBJ1-6; D uncertain. Germline V gene data show CDR1 as SGDLS and CDR2 as YYNGEE. Trimming pared 0 bases from V and 6 bases from J, leaving 10 bases between. CDR3 size: 15 residues. CDR3 residues: CASSVGELGNSPLHF. In DNA form, the CDR3 reads TGTGCCAGCAGCGTAGGAGAGTTGGGTAATTCACCCCTCCACTTT.

The gene calls are TRBV7-8 and TRBJ2-2; D is perhaps TRBD2 (7 bases). Trimming removed 5 bases at V and 8 bases at J, with 18 bases between. Germline V lookup: CDR1 SGHVS, CDR2 FQNEAQ. The CDR3 extends over 15 amino acids. DNA of the CDR3: TGTGCCAGCAGCCCGGGGGGCGTTGGGGCGGGGGAGCTGTTTTTT. Translated, it gives CASSPGGVGAGELFF.

This CDR3 is CASSPGTGGYGYTF. CDR3 DNA sequence: TGTGCCAGCAGTCCCGGGACAGGGGGCTATGGCTACACCTTC. The chain has TRBV5-6 and TRBJ1-2; 11 positions match TRBD1. The V gene's germline CDR1 is SGHDT and CDR2 YYEEEE. With V trimmed by 5 bases and J by 4 bases, 4 bases remained unmatched. The CDR3 consists of 14 residues.

To note about this clone: Relative to the germline gene, one junction end is altered; a read error may explain this. The J gene is TRBJ2-2, the V gene TRBV7-3; a possible D gene is TRBD1 (7 bases). Germline lookup yields CDR1 SGHTA and CDR2 FQGTGA. CDR3 length equals 18 residues. The CDR3 DNA sequence: TGTGCCAGCAGCCTAACGGGGAGGTCGGCAGGGGGAACCGGGGAGCTGTTTTTT. Translation: CASSLTGRSAGGTGELFF.

This chain uses TRBV10-3 with TRBJ2-3; 8 positions match TRBD1. Germline V gene lookup returns CDR1 ENHRY and CDR2 SYGVKD. CDR3 length equals 16 residues. J was trimmed by 1 base and V by 2 bases; bases with no gene match: 5. This chain's CDR3 is CAISEGQGGGTDTQYF. The DNA for the CDR3 is TGTGCCATCAGTGAGGGACAGGGTGGGGGCACAGATACGCAGTATTTT.

The table lists this clone with a few counts. The chain carries TRBV19 and TRBJ2-1; no clear D gene. Trimming removed 5 bases from V and 6 bases from J, with 8 bases in between. The length of the CDR3 is 12 residues. CDR1 is LNHDA and CDR2 is SQIVND in the germline V gene (reference sequence). This CDR3 reads CASSPPPNEQFF. Here the CDR3 DNA reads TGTGCCAGTAGTCCCCCCCCCAATGAGCAGTTCTTC.

The CDR3 reads CASSGSAGASTDTQYF. The CDR3 DNA reads TGTGCCAGCAGTGGATCTGCGGGGGCCAGCACAGATACGCAGTATTTT. V is TRBV6-1 and J is TRBJ2-3, with D perhaps TRBD2 (7 bases). The CDR3 sequence is 16 residues long. V was trimmed by 4 bases and J by 0 bases, leaving 14 bases between them. In germline, CDR1 is MNHNS, CDR2 SASEGT.

This clone has a single count. The chain employs TRBV6-6 and TRBJ2-3; D is undetermined. The CDR3 runs to 15 residues. The V gene's germline CDR1 is MNHNY and CDR2 SVGAGI (reference sequence). Trimming took 5 bases from V and 4 from J, leaving 16 bases between them. The DNA for the CDR3 is TGTGCCAGCAGTCTATTGGGCCCCAACCCAGATACGCAGTATTTT. Protein: CASSLLGPNPDTQYF.

The V gene is TRBV6-6, the J gene TRBJ2-7, with D possibly matching TRBD2 (6 bases). The CDR3 runs to 15 residues. Trimming pared 4 bases from V and 4 bases from J, leaving 17 bases between. The germline gives CDR1 MNHNY, CDR2 SVGAGI (reference sequence). The CDR3 sequence is CASSSTTSRGYEQYF. Written as DNA, the CDR3 is TGTGCCAGCAGTTCTACTACTAGCCGCGGTTACGAGCAGTACTTC.

The chain recombines TRBV18 with TRBJ2-2; the match to TRBD1 covers 9 bases. Trimming took 6 bases from V and 0 from J; bases not matched to a gene: 5. The CDR3 covers 16 residues. Germline V lookup: CDR1 KGHSH, CDR2 LQKENI. The CDR3: CASSPGQGTNTGELFF. CDR3 sequence (DNA): TGTGCCAGCTCCCCCGGACAGGGGACGAACACCGGGGAGCTGTTTTTT.

This chain's CDR3 is CATSRDGTSATSTDTQYF. As DNA, the CDR3 is TGTGCCACCAGCAGAGATGGGACTAGCGCCACTAGCACAGATACGCAGTATTTT. This chain joins TRBV15 and TRBJ2-3; 10 bases are a match to TRBD2. In germline, CDR1 is LNHNV, CDR2 YYDKDF (reference sequence). This CDR3 is 18 amino acids long. V was clipped by 0 bases and J by 0 bases; unmatched bases: 6.

On this clone: The junction departs from germline at one end; a sequencing error may be responsible. J is TRBJ2-7 and V is TRBV10-3, with D possibly called TRBD1 or TRBD2 (5 bases each). Germline V gene sequence: CDR1 ENHRY, CDR2 SYGVKD. This CDR3 region has 13 residues. This CDR3 reads CASSEGDRGEQYF. The CDR3 nucleotides read TGTGCCAGCAGTGAGGGAGACAGAGGGGAGCAGTACTTC.

The chain recombines TRBV2 with TRBJ1-1, with no clear D. V lost 9 bases and J 5 bases, leaving 10 bases between the germline ends. The germline CDR1 and CDR2 sequences are SNHLY and FYNNEI. The CDR3 runs to 11 residues. CDR3 loop: CASEDMTEAFF. The CDR3 bases are TGTGCCAGTGAGGATATGACTGAAGCTTTCTTT.

The chain joins TRBV11-2 to TRBJ1-2; TRBD1 aligns across 8 bases. The CDR3 covers 15 residues. J was trimmed by 8 bases and V by 2 bases; bases with no gene match: 10. Germline CDR1 and CDR2: SGHAT and FQNNGV. The CDR3 DNA is TGTGCCAGCAGCTTAACAGCGACAGGGGAAATCGGCTACACCTTC. Translation gives CASSLTATGEIGYTF. The full variable domain, in which reference TRBV11-2 and TRBJ1-2 provide the parts outside the CDR3, is EAGVAQSPRYKIIEKRQSVAFWCNPISGHATLYWYQQILGQGPKLLIQFQNNGVVDDSQLPKDRFSAERLKGVDSTLKIQPAKLEDSAVYLCASSLTATGEIGYTFGSGTRLTVV.

The rearrangement joins TRBV4-3 to TRBJ2-3; 7 nucleotides agree with TRBD2. This CDR3 is built from 19 residues. V trimming: 1 base; J trimming: 2 bases; junction bases outside the gene matches: 15. Germline-derived CDR1 and CDR2 are LGHNA and YSLEER. The CDR3, as DNA: TGCGCCAGCAGCCAAGTGGCCGGGACTACCGAATTATTCACAGATACGCAGTATTTT. Its protein product is CASSQVAGTTELFTDTQYF.